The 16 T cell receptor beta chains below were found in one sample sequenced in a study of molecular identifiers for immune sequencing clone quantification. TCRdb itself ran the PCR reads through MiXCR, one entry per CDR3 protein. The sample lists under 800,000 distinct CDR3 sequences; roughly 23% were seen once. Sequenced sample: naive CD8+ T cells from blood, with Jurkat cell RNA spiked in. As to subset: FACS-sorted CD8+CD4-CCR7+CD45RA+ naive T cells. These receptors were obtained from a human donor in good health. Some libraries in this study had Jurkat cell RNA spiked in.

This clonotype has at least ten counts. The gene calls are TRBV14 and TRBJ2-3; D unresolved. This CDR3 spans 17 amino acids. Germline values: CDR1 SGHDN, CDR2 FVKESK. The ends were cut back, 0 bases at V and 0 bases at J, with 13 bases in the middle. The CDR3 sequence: CASSQESLTFSTDTQYF. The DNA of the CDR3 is TGTGCCAGCAGCCAAGAATCGTTGACGTTTAGCACAGATACGCAGTATTTT.

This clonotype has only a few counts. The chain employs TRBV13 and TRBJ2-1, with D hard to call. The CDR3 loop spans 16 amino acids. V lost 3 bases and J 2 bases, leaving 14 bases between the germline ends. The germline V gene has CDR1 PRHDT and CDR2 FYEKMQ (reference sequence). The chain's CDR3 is CASSFNSVAPYNEQFF. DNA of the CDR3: TGTGCCAGCAGCTTCAATTCAGTTGCCCCCTACAATGAGCAGTTCTTC.

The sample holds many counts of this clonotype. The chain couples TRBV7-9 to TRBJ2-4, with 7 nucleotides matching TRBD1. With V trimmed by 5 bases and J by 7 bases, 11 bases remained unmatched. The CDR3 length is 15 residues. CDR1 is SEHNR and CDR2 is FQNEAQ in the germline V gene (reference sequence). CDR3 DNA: TGTGCCAGCAGCGCTCAGGGACAGAGTGGGAACATTCAGTACTTC. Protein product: CASSAQGQSGNIQYF.

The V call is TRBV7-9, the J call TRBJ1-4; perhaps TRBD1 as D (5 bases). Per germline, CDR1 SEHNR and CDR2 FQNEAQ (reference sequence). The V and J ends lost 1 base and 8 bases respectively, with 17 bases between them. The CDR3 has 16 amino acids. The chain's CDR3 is CASSLEGLSGREKLFF. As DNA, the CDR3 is TGTGCCAGCAGCTTAGAGGGACTCTCCGGTCGCGAAAAACTGTTTTTT.

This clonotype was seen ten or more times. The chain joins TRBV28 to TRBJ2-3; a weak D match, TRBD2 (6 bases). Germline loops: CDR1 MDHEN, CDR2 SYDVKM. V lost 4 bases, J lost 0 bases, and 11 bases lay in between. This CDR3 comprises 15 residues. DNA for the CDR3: TGTGCCAGCAGTTCGCCCGGGACTAGCACAGATACGCAGTATTTT. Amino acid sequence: CASSSPGTSTDTQYF.

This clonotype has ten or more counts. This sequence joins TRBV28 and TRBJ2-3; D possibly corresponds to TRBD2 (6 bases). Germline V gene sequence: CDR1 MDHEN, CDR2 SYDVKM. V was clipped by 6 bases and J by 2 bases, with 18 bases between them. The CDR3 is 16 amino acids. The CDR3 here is CASSRTGRHFTDTQYF. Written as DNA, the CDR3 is TGTGCCAGCAGCCGGACCGGGAGACATTTCACAGATACGCAGTATTTT. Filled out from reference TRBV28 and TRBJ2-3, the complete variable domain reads DVKVTQSSRYLVKRTGEKVFLECVQDMDHENMFWYRQDPGLGLRLIYFSYDVKMKEKGDIPEGYSVSREKKERFSLILESASTNQTSMYLCASSRTGRHFTDTQYFGPGTRLTVL.

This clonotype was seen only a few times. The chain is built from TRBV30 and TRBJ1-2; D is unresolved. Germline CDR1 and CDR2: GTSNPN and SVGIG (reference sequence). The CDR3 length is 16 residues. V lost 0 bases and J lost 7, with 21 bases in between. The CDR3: CAWSVPGINAYFGYTF. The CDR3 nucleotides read TGTGCCTGGAGTGTACCCGGGATTAATGCCTACTTTGGCTACACCTTC.

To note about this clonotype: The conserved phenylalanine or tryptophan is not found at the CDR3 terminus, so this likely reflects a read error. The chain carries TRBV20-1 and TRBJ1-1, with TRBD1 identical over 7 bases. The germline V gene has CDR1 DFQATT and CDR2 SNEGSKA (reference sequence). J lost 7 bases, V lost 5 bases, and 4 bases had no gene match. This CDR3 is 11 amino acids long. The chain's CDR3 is CSARDSLEAFL. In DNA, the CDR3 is TGCAGTGCTCGGGACAGCCTTGAAGCTTTCTTA.

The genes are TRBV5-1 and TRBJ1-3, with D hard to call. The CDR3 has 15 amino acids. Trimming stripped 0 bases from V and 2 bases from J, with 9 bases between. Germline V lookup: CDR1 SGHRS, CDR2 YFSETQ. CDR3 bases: TGCGCCAGCAGCTTGGGCCCAGGCACTGGAAACACCATATATTTT. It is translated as CASSLGPGTGNTIYF.

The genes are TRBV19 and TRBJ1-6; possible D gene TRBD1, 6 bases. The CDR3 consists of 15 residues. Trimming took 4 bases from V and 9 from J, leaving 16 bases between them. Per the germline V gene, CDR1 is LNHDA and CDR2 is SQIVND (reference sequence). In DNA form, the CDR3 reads TGTGCCAGTAGTACCCCGTGGGGGGCCCTTTCACCCCTCCACTTT. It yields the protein CASSTPWGALSPLHF.

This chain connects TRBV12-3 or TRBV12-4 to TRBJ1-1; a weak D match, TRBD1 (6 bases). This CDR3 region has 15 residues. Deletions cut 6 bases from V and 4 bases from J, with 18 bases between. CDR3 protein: CASSHRASRSTEAFF. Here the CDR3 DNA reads TGTGCCAGCAGCCACAGGGCAAGTAGAAGCACTGAAGCTTTCTTT.

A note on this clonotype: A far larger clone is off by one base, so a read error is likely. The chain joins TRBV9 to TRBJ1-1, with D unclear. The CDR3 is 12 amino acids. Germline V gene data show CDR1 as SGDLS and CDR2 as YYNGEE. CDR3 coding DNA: TGTGCCAGCAGCGGGCCGAACATTGAAGCTTTCTTT. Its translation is CASSGPNIEAFF.

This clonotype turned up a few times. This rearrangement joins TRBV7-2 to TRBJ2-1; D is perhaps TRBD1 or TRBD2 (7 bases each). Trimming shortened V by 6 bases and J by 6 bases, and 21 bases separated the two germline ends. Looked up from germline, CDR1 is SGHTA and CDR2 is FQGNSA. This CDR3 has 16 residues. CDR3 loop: CASRGGGANWANEQFF. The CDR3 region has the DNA TGTGCCAGCAGGGGAGGGGGCGCGAATTGGGCCAATGAGCAGTTCTTC. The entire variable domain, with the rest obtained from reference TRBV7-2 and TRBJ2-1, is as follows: GAGVSQSPSNKVTEKGKDVELRCDPISGHTALYWYRQSLGQGLEFLIYFQGNSAPDKSGLPSDRFSAERTGGSVSTLTIQRTQQEDSAVYLCASRGGGANWANEQFFGPGTRLTVL.

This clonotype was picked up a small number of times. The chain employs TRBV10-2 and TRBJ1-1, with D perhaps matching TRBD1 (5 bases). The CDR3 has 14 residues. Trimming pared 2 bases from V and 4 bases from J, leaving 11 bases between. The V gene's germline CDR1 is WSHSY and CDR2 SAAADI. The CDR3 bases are TGCGCCAGCAGTGAGGGGGCGCGGCTCACTGAAGCTTTCTTT. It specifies CASSEGARLTEAFF.

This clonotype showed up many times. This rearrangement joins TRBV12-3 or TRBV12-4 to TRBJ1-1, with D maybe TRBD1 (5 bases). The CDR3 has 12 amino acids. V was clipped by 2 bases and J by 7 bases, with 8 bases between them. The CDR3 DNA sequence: TGTGCCAGCAGTTTATCAGGGATTGAAGCTTTCTTT. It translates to CASSLSGIEAFF.

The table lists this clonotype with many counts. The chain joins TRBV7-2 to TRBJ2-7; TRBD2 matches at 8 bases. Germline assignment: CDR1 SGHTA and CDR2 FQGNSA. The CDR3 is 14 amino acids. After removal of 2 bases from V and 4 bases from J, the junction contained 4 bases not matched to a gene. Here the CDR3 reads CASSLWREAYEQYF. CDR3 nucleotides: TGTGCCAGCAGCTTATGGCGGGAGGCATACGAGCAGTACTTC.